Shown below are 16 T cell receptor beta chains from a single sample sequenced in a study of early T cells in non-severe SARS-CoV-2 infection. Using its own MiXCR run on the 5' RACE reads, TCRdb lists one record per CDR3 protein. The sample carries approximately 31,000 distinct CDR3 sequences, 4.5% to 6% recorded once. The specimen was whole blood. These TCRs come from an adult who was a healthcare worker with PCR-confirmed SARS-CoV-2 infection or an uninfected control (not recorded which).

This clonotype ranks as medium-sized. The chain joins TRBV3-1 to TRBJ1-1; no clear D. Per the germline V gene, CDR1 is LGHDT and CDR2 is YNNKEL (reference sequence). With 6 bases removed from V and 4 bases from J, the gap between germline ends came to 6 bases. The CDR3 has 11 amino acids. In DNA, the CDR3 is TGTGCCAGCAGGGGTGGCACTGAAGCTTTCTTT. Translation gives CASRGGTEAFF.

V and J are TRBV6-1 and TRBJ2-4; 12 nucleotides agree with TRBD1. The CDR3 loop spans 14 amino acids. The trim removed 4 bases at V and 8 bases at J, leaving 3 bases unmatched. Germline V gives CDR1 MNHNS, CDR2 SASEGT. For the CDR3, the DNA is TGTGCCAGCAGTGGGGACAGGGGGCAGTACATTCAGTACTTC. It specifies CASSGDRGQYIQYF.

The table lists this clonotype with many counts. Germline and junction disagree at one end, which may indicate a read error. CDR3 DNA sequence: TGTGCCAGCAGCTACTGGGGACAGGGAGTCGATGAAAAACTGTTTTTT. Translated: CASSYWGQGVDEKLFF. The chain is built from TRBV6-6 and TRBJ1-4, with TRBD1 identical over 9 bases. The CDR3 spans 16 residues. The germline V gene has CDR1 MNHNY and CDR2 SVGAGI (reference sequence).

This clonotype came up many times. The chain links TRBV20-1 to TRBJ2-3; 10 nucleotides match TRBD2. The CDR3 loop spans 14 amino acids. Germline V CDR1 and CDR2: DFQATT, SNEGSKA (reference sequence). After removal of 6 bases from V and 5 bases from J, the junction contained 8 bases not matched to a gene. DNA for the CDR3: TGCAGTGCCCATTTAGCGGGAGGTGGAGATACGCAGTATTTT. It specifies CSAHLAGGGDTQYF.

In this sample, this clonotype turned up many times. The V and J genes are TRBV6-2 or TRBV6-3 and TRBJ2-1; 8 bases match TRBD2. This CDR3 spans 15 amino acids. V lost 6 bases and J lost 4; bases outside the gene matches: 8. In germline, CDR1 is MNHEY, CDR2 SVGEGT. The CDR3 sequence is CASSPPAGEYNEQFF. The CDR3 coding sequence is TGTGCCAGCAGCCCACCAGCGGGAGAATACAATGAGCAGTTCTTC.

This chain's CDR3 is CASSFGGATDTQYF. The CDR3 DNA reads as TGTGCCAGCAGTTTTGGGGGTGCCACAGATACGCAGTATTTT. J is TRBJ2-3 and V is TRBV12-3 or TRBV12-4, with D perhaps given as TRBD1 or TRBD2 (5 bases each). This CDR3 has 14 amino acids. Trimming took off 3 bases at V and 2 bases at J, with 9 bases between the two ends.

The V call is TRBV29-1, the J call TRBJ2-3; 7 bases are a match to TRBD2. The CDR3 is 15 amino acids. V dropped 0 bases and J dropped 5; count of bases not matched to a gene: 8. Looked up from germline, CDR1 is SQVTM and CDR2 is ANQGSEA. The CDR3: CSVEDWDGRRDTQYF. The CDR3, as DNA: TGCAGCGTTGAAGATTGGGACGGGAGGAGAGATACGCAGTATTTT.

This clonotype was counted at least ten times. The V and J genes are TRBV11-2 and TRBJ2-1; no firm D call. Trimming took off 4 bases at V and 8 bases at J, with 15 bases between the two ends. The germline V gene has CDR1 SGHAT and CDR2 FQNNGV. This CDR3 is 14 amino acids long. The CDR3 region has the DNA TGTGCCAGCAGCTCGGGCTCCGGGCTCGATGAGCAGTTCTTC. This translates into CASSSGSGLDEQFF.

This clonotype was counted between two and nine times. The rearrangement uses TRBV6-5 and TRBJ1-1, with TRBD1 as a possible D gene (5 bases). With 2 bases removed from V and 0 bases from J, the gap between germline ends came to 10 bases. The CDR3 runs to 15 residues. The germline gives CDR1 MNHEY, CDR2 SVGAGI. The CDR3 sequence is CASSYGVRVNTEAFF. In nucleotides, the CDR3 is TGTGCCAGCAGTTACGGGGTCAGGGTGAACACTGAAGCTTTCTTT.

This clonotype has a count of ten or more. This chain joins TRBV15 and TRBJ2-1, with D possibly being TRBD2 (6 bases). V was clipped by 0 bases and J by 2 bases, with 14 bases between them. The CDR3 is 17 residues long. Germline CDR1 is LNHNV and CDR2 is YYDKDF (reference sequence). CDR3 in amino acids: CATSRDLTDYPYNEQFF. The CDR3 region has the DNA TGTGCCACCAGCAGAGATCTCACGGACTACCCCTACAATGAGCAGTTCTTC.

At least ten counts were recorded for this clonotype. V usage is TRBV7-8 and J usage is TRBJ2-7, with TRBD1 matching 7 bases. Trimming at V came to 5 bases and at J to 3 bases, leaving 10 bases not matched to a gene. Germline V gene data show CDR1 as SGHVS and CDR2 as FQNEAQ. This CDR3 has 15 residues. The CDR3 bases are TGTGCCAGCAGCGCACAGGGGTACGGGATCTACGAGCAGTACTTC. Its protein product is CASSAQGYGIYEQYF.

There are a few counts of this clonotype. V is TRBV20-1 and J is TRBJ2-7; 9 nucleotides match TRBD2. Germline V gene data show CDR1 as DFQATT and CDR2 as SNEGSKA (reference sequence). V shed 3 bases, J shed 2 bases, and the junction held 8 bases outside the gene matches. This CDR3 is built from 15 residues. CDR3 loop: CSARVSGLATYEQYF. The CDR3 DNA sequence: TGCAGTGCTAGGGTTTCGGGACTAGCTACCTACGAGCAGTACTTC.

There are many counts of this clonotype. For the CDR3, the DNA is TGTGCCAGCAGCTACGGACAGGGGAACTATGGCTACACCTTC. Protein: CASSYGQGNYGYTF. The chain is built from TRBV7-9 and TRBJ1-2; 9 nucleotides agree with TRBD1. The CDR3 extends over 14 amino acids. Unmatched junction bases numbered 2, after V lost 4 bases and J lost 2 bases. Germline CDR1 is SEHNR and CDR2 is FQNEAQ (reference sequence).

The chain couples TRBV7-2 to TRBJ1-3; D not resolved. V lost 0 bases and J 4 bases, leaving 7 bases between the germline ends. Germline V lookup: CDR1 SGHTA, CDR2 FQGNSA. The CDR3 has 14 amino acids. The CDR3 DNA reads TGTGCCAGCAGCTTAGCAGGTACCGGAAACACCATATATTTT. This gives the protein CASSLAGTGNTIYF.

This clonotype turned up a few times. This sequence joins TRBV5-1 and TRBJ2-3; 9 bases are a match to TRBD2. V lost 0 bases, J lost 2 bases, and 4 bases stayed unmatched. The germline V gene encodes CDR1 SGHRS and CDR2 YFSETQ. The CDR3 length is 16 residues. Here the CDR3 reads CASSLELAGHTDTQYF. CDR3 sequence (DNA): TGCGCCAGCAGCTTGGAGCTAGCGGGACACACAGATACGCAGTATTTT. Looking up the rest from reference TRBV5-1 and TRBJ2-3 gives the full variable domain: KAGVTQTPRYLIKTRGQQVTLSCSPISGHRSVSWYQQTPGQGLQFLFEYFSETQRNKGNFPGRFSGRQFSNSRSEMNVSTLELGDSALYLCASSLELAGHTDTQYFGPGTRLTVL.

V gene TRBV7-9 combines with J gene TRBJ1-1, with D hard to call. Trimming pared 3 bases from V and 5 bases from J, leaving 13 bases between. The CDR3 has 14 residues. The germline V gene encodes CDR1 SEHNR and CDR2 FQNEAQ (reference sequence). CDR3 amino acids: CASSLSAGMTEAFF. The CDR3 DNA reads as TGTGCCAGCAGCTTGTCGGCAGGCATGACTGAAGCTTTCTTT.